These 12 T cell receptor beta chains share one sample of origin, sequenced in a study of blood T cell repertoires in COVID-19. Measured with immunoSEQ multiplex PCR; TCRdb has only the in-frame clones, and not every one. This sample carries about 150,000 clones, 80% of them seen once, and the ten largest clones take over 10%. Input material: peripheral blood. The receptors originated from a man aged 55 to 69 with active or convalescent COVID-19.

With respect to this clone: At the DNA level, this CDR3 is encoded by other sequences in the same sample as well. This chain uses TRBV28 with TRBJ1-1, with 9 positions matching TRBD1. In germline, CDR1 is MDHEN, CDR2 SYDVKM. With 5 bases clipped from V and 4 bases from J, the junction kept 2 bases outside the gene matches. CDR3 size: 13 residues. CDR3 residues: CASSRTGATEAFF. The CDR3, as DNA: TGTGCCAGCAGTCGGACAGGGGCCACTGAAGCTTTCTTT.

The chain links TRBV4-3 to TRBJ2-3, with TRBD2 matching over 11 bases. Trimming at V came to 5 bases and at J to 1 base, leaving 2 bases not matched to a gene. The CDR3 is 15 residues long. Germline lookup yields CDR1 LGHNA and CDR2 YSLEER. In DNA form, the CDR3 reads TGCGCCAGCAGCTTGACTAGCGGGGGCACAGATACGCAGTATTTT. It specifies CASSLTSGGTDTQYF.

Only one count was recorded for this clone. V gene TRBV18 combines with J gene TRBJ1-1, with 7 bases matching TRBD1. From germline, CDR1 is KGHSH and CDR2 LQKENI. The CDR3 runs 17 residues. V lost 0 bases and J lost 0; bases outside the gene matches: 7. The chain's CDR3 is CASSPPNRGGMNTEAFF. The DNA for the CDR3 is TGTGCCAGCTCACCACCTAACAGGGGTGGGATGAACACTGAAGCTTTCTTT. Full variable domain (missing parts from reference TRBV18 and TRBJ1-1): NAGVMQNPRHLVRRRGQEARLRCSPMKGHSHVYWYRQLPEEGLKFMVYLQKENIIDESGMPKERFSAEFPKEGPSILRIQQVVRGDSAAYFCASSPPNRGGMNTEAFFGQGTRLTVV.

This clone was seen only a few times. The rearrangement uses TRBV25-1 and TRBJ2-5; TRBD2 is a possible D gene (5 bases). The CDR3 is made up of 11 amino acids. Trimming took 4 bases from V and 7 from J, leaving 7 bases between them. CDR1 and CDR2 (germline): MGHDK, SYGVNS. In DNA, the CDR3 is TGTGCCAGCAGTGCCGGGGTGACCCAGTACTTC. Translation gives CASSAGVTQYF.

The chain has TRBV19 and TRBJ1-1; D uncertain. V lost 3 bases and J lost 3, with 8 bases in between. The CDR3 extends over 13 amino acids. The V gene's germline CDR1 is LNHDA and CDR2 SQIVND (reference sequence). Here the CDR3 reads CASSIQVDTEAFF. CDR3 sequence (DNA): TGTGCCAGTAGTATCCAGGTGGACACTGAAGCTTTCTTT.

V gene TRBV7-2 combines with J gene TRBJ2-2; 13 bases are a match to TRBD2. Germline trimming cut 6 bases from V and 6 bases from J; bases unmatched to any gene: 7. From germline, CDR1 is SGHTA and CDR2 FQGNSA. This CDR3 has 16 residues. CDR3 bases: TGTGCCAGCAGTCGGACTAGCGGGAGTGTCTCCGGGGAGCTGTTTTTT. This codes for CASSRTSGSVSGELFF.

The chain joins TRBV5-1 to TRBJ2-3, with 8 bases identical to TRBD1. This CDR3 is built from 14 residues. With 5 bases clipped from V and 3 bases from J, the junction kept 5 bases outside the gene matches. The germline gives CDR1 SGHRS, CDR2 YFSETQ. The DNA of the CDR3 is TGCGCCAGCAGTATTAACAGGGGGACAGATACGCAGTATTTT. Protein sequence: CASSINRGTDTQYF.

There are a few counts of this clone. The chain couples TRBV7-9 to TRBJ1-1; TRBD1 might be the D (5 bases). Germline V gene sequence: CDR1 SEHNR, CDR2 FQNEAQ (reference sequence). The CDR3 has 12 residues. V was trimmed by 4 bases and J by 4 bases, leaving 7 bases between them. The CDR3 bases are TGTGCCAGCAGCTGGGGCGCCACTGAAGCTTTCTTT. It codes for CASSWGATEAFF.

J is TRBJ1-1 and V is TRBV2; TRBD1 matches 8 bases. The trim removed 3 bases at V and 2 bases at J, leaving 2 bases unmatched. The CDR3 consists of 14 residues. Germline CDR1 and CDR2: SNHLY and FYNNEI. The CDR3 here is CASSEQGANTEAFF. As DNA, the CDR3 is TGTGCCAGCAGTGAGCAGGGGGCTAACACTGAAGCTTTCTTT.

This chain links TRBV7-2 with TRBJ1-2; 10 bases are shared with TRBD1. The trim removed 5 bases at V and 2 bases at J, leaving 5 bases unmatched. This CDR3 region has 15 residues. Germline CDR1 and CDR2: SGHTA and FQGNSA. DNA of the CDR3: TGTGCCAGCAGCGGGACAGGGGTAGGAAACTATGGCTACACCTTC. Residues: CASSGTGVGNYGYTF.

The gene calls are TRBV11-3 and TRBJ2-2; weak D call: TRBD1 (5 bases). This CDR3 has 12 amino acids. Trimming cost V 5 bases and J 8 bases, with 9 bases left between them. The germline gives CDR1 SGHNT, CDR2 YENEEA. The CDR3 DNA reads TGTGCCAGCAGCCAGGGCACGGGGGAGCTGTTTTTT. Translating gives CASSQGTGELFF. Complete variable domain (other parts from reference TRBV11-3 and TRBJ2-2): EAGVVQSPRYKIIEKKQPVAFWCNPISGHNTLYWYLQNLGQGPELLIRYENEEAVDDSQLPKDRFSAERLKGVDSTLKIQPAELGDSAVYLCASSQGTGELFFGEGSRLTVL.

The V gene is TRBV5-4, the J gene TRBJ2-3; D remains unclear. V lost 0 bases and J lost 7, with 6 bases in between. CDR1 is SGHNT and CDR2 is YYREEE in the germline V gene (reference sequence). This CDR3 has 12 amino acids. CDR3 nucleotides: TGTGCCAGCAGCTTGGGAGCAAATACGCAGTATTTT. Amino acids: CASSLGANTQYF.